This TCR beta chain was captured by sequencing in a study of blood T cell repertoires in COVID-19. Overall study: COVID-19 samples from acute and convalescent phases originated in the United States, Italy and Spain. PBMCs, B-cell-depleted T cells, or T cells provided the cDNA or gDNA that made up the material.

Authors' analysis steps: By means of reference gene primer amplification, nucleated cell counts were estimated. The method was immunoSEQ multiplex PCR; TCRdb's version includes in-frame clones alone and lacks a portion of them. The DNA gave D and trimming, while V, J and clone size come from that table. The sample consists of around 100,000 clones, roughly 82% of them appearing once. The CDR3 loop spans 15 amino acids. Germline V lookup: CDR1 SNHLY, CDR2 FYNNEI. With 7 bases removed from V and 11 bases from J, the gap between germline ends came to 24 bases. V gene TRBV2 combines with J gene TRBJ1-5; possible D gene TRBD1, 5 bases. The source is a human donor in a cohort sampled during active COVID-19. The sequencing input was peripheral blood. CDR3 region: CASTFRDSFSEAQHF. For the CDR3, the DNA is TGTGCCAGCACCTTCCGGGACTCTTTTTCCGAGGCCCAGCATTTT.